Included here is one T cell receptor (beta chain) sequence, with context. The antigen it binds to is not known. Base qualities are not recorded, but no much larger clone differs from it by a single base. The sample originates from a study of cytomegalovirus exposure and HLA in healthy donors (dated by TCRdb to between 2016 and 2019). Regarding the study in general: According to a later analysis, one platform produced both the 120 validation repertoires and the 670 or so repertoires of the first cohort. The study aimed to test whether cataloging public T cell receptors could reveal signatures of past pathogen exposure. To predict cytomegalovirus infection status, the study brought together high-throughput TCR immunosequencing, statistical association of individual TCRs with disease status, and machine learning. A separate validation cohort of about 110 different subjects was used in addition to the approximately 640-subject first cohort. Beyond this particular receptor, the publication reports: It was suggested by the authors that the approach could potentially be generalized to other disease states and immunological phenotypes. While some public TCRs were present in many individuals, most TCR sequences turned up only very rarely across donors. Of the cluster scores, roughly 93% were above 0 in a later analysis, which found that TCRs clustered in the first cohort also tended to co-occur in the roughly 130 validation repertoires. All 110 or so repertoires were used to score co-occurrence in the validation cohort in a later analysis, because that analysis had no HLA typing for the cohort. The classifier was reported to diagnose cytomegalovirus status with high specificity and sensitivity in both the original cohort and the validation cohort. A total of 150 or so TCR beta chains were listed by the study as associated with cytomegalovirus. A few of the identified cytomegalovirus-associated TCR beta chains were confirmed in vitro to be specific for cytomegalovirus antigens.

Separate from the approximately 700-subject first cohort, the validation cohort of about 110 subjects was the group to which the donors belonged. The method behind the library was the immunoSEQ multiplex PCR assay. As for the original processing: To diagnose cytomegalovirus status from the catalog of TCR beta chain sequences, a statistical classification framework was built. TCRdb limited this immuneACCESS table to in-frame rearrangements with V and J called. A share of clones is missing; checked studies link under half to unresolved V genes, and the rest is unexplained. V and J calls and clone size are given by that table; D and trimming were obtained from the DNA. For this sample the table gives about 120,000 clones, of which roughly 88% were detected only once. The ten largest clones add up to about 6% of the sample. V loses 0 bases at its end and J loses 5 bases; junction bases beyond the gene matches: 6. Measured from the cysteine to the phenylalanine, the CDR3 is 16 residues long. Of the read, only the CDR3 DNA is kept; its 48 bases are in frame from base 1. Looking up the germline V gene yields CDR1 LGHNA and CDR2 YNFKEQ.

The sequencing input was PBMCs. The receptor was isolated from a woman aged 18 to 35 in good health and CMV-seropositive. The rearranged segments are TRBV4-2 and TRBJ2-1; TRBD2 matches 8 bases in the middle. The nucleotide sequence is given as TGTGCCAGCAGCCAAGATCTCACTAGCGGAAACAATGAGCAGTTCTTC. Translated, it gives CASSQDLTSGNNEQFF.